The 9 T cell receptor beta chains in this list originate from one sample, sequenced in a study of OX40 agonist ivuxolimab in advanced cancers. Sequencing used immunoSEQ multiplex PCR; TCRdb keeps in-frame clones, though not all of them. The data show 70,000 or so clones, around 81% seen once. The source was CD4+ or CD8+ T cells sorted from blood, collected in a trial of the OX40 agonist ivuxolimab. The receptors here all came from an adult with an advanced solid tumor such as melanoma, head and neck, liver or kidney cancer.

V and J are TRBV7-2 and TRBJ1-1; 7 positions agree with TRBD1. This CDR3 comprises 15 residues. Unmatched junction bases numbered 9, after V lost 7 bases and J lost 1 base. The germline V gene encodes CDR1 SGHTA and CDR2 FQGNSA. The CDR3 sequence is CASTRPTGRNTEAFF. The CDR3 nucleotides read TGTGCCAGCACTCGACCGACAGGGAGGAACACTGAAGCTTTCTTT.

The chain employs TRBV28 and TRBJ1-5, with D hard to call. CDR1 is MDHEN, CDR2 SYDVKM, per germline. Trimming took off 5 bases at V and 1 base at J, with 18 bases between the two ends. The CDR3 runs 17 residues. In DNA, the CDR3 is TGTGCCAGCAGTCCCTCCGTGGGCTATATGAGCAATCAGCCCCAGCATTTT. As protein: CASSPSVGYMSNQPQHF.

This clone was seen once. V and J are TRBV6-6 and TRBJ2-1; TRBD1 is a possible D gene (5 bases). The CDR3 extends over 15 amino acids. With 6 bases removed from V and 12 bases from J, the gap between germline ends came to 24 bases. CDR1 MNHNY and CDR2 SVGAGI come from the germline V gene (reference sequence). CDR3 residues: CASSPLSGIRLPQFF. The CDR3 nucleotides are TGTGCCAGCAGCCCCCTCTCAGGGATTAGGCTACCGCAGTTCTTC.

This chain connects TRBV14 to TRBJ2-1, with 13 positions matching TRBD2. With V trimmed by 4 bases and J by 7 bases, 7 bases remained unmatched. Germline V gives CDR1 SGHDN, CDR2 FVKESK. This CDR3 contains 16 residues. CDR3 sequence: CASSRGLAGAVNEQFF. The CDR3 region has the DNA TGTGCCAGCAGCCGTGGACTAGCGGGAGCTGTAAATGAGCAGTTCTTC.

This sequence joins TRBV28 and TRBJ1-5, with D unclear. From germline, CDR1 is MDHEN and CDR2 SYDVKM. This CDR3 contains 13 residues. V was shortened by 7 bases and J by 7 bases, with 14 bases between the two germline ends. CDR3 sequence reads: CASMVTGKQPQHF. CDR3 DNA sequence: TGTGCCAGCATGGTCACGGGGAAACAGCCCCAGCATTTT.

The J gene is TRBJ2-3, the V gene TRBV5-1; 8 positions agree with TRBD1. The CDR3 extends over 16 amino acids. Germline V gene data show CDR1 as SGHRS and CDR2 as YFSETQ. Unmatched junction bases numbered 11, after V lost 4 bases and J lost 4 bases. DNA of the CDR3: TGCGCCAGCAGCCTTGGACAGGGTTATTTCCCAGATACGCAGTATTTT. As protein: CASSLGQGYFPDTQYF.

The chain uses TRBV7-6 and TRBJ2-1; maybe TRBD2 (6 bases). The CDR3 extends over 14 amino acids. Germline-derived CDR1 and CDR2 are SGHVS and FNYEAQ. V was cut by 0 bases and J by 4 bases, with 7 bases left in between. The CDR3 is CASSLAGGYNEQFF. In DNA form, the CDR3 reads TGTGCCAGCAGCTTAGCGGGGGGTTACAATGAGCAGTTCTTC. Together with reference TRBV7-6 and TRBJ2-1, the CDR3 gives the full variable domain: GAGVSQSPRYKVTKRGQDVALRCDPISGHVSLYWYRQALGQGPEFLTYFNYEAQQDKSGLPNDRFSAERPEGSISTLTIQRTEQRDSAMYRCASSLAGGYNEQFFGPGTRLTVL.

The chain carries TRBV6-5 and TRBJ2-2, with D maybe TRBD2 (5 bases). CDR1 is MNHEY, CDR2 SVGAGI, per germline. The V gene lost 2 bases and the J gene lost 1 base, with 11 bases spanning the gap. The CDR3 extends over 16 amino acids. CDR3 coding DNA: TGTGCCAGCAGTTACAAGCGGCGGAGGAACACCGGGGAGCTGTTTTTT. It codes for CASSYKRRRNTGELFF.

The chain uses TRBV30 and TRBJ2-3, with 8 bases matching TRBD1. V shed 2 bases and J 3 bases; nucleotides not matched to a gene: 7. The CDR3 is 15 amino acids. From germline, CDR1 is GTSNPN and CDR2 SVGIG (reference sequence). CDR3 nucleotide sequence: TGTGCCTGGAGTAATGGCTGGACAGGGACAGATACGCAGTATTTT. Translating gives CAWSNGWTGTDTQYF.